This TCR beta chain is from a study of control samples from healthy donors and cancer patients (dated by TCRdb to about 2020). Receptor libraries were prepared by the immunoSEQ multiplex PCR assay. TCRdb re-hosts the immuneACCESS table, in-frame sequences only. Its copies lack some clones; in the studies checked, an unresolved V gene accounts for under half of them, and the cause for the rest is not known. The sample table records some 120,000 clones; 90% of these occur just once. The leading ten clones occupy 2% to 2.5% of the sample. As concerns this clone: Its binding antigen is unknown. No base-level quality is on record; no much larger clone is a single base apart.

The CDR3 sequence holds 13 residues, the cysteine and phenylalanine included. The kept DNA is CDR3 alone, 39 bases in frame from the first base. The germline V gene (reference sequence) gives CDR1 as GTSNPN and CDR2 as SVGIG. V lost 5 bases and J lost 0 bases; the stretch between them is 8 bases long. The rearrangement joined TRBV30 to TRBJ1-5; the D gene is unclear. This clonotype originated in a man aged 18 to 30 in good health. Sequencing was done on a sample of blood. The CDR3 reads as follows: CAWGIDSNQPQHF. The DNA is TGTGCCTGGGGCATAGATAGCAATCAGCCCCAGCATTTT. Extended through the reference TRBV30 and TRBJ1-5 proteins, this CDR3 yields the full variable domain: SQTIHQWPATLVQPVGSPLSLECTVEGTSNPNLYWYRQAAGRGLQLLFYSVGIGQISSEVPQNLSASRPQDRQFILSSKKLLLSDSGFYLCAWGIDSNQPQHFGDGTRLSIL.